The 5 T cell receptor beta chains given below trace back to one sample, sequenced in a study of blood T cell repertoires in COVID-19. Measured with immunoSEQ multiplex PCR; TCRdb has only the in-frame clones, and not every one. This sample has some 200,000 clones, with around 80% found just once. Sequenced input: peripheral blood. Every receptor here comes from a woman aged 70-85 years with acute or convalescent COVID-19.

The chain links TRBV11-1 to TRBJ2-2; 9 bases agree with TRBD1. V dropped 6 bases and J dropped 5; count of bases not matched to a gene: 10. This CDR3 is built from 16 residues. Germline loops: CDR1 SGHAT, CDR2 FQDESV (reference sequence). The CDR3 is CASSHDQGQGTGELFF. CDR3 sequence (DNA): TGTGCCAGCAGTCACGATCAGGGACAGGGAACCGGGGAGCTGTTTTTT.

The chain combines TRBV11-3 with TRBJ2-1; 9 bases line up with TRBD2. Germline values: CDR1 SGHNT, CDR2 YENEEA. The CDR3 has 16 amino acids. The V segment lost 5 bases and the J segment 8 bases; nucleotides outside the gene matches: 13. The CDR3 coding sequence is TGTGCCAGCAGCCCAAATAGCGGGAGTGGGTACGATGAGCAGTTCTTC. This gives the protein CASSPNSGSGYDEQFF.

V usage is TRBV19 and J usage is TRBJ1-2; D is unclear. The CDR3 sequence is 13 residues long. V was pared by 1 base and J by 2 bases, with 5 bases between. Germline values: CDR1 LNHDA, CDR2 SQIVND (reference sequence). CDR3 sequence reads: CASSIGRNYGYTF. DNA for the CDR3: TGTGCCAGTAGTATAGGCAGGAACTATGGCTACACCTTC.

This clone was counted ten times or more. The rearrangement links TRBV19 to TRBJ2-7; 8 bases align to TRBD1. The CDR3 spans 16 residues. The J segment lost 7 bases and the V segment lost 10 bases, leaving 21 bases of the junction unmatched. Germline lookup yields CDR1 LNHDA and CDR2 SQIVND (reference sequence). The CDR3 nucleotides are TGTGCCACCGCGGTCCGAGGACAGGGCGCTTACGGGGAGCAGTACTTC. It codes for CATAVRGQGAYGEQYF.

There are many counts of this clone. The genes are TRBV5-1 and TRBJ2-2; 7 bases are a match to TRBD1. This CDR3 has 14 amino acids. V lost 7 bases to trimming and J lost 5 bases; unmatched junction nucleotides: 8. CDR1 SGHRS and CDR2 YFSETQ come from the germline V gene. The CDR3 region has the DNA TGCGCCAGCCAAAGACAGGGTGAGACCGGGGAGCTGTTTTTT. The encoded protein is CASQRQGETGELFF.